This T cell receptor (beta chain) was retrieved from a study of identical twins. TCRdb re-analysed the 5' RACE reads in MiXCR, keeping a single row per CDR3 protein. The repertoire includes hundreds of thousands of distinct CDR3 sequences, roughly 20% of them detected once, and 13% sits in the top ten. This clonotype has a handful of counts. Germline CDR1 reads DFQATT; CDR2 reads SNEGSKA (reference sequence). V was trimmed by 1 base and J by 8 bases, leaving 20 bases between them. The CDR3 loop spans 15 amino acids. These data also featured in a second study, about T cells expressing NK-cell markers.

V usage is TRBV20-1 and J usage is TRBJ1-1; D is unclear. The sequenced sample consisted of PBMCs. The origin of this receptor is a young woman in good health. CDR3 residues: CSARVAGGFVTEAFF. CDR3 sequence (DNA): TGCAGTGCTAGAGTAGCGGGAGGGTTCGTCACGGAAGCTTTCTTT.